Following are 30 T cell receptor beta chains from one sample sequenced in a study of OX40 agonist ivuxolimab in advanced cancers. The repertoire was sequenced with immunoSEQ multiplex PCR; TCRdb's copy has only in-frame clones and lacks some. The repertoire holds roughly 26,000 clones, with about 88% as singletons. This sample comprised CD4+ or CD8+ T cells sorted from blood, obtained in a trial of the OX40 agonist ivuxolimab. The source of these receptors is an adult with an advanced solid tumor such as melanoma, head and neck, liver or kidney cancer.

This chain joins TRBV4-1 and TRBJ2-7; D is unresolved. CDR3 length equals 15 residues. CDR1 and CDR2 (germline): MGHRA, YSYEKL. Trimming took 0 bases from V and 0 from J, leaving 9 bases between them. The CDR3 region has the DNA TGCGCCAGCAGCCAAGACGGGCAGTTCTCCTACGAGCAGTACTTC. Its translation: CASSQDGQFSYEQYF.

The V and J genes are TRBV12-5 and TRBJ1-2; the match to TRBD1 covers 9 bases. Germline V gene data show CDR1 as LGHNT and CDR2 as FRNRAP. This CDR3 contains 19 residues. After removal of 3 bases from V and 1 base from J, the junction contained 15 bases not matched to a gene. This CDR3 is CASGFETSGTGIYNYGYTF. CDR3 DNA: TGTGCTAGTGGTTTCGAGACTAGCGGGACAGGGATTTATAACTATGGCTACACCTTC.

V is TRBV11-1 and J is TRBJ2-7; D is unclear. Trimming removed 1 base from V and 2 bases from J, with 9 bases in between. Germline V gene data show CDR1 as SGHAT and CDR2 as FQDESV (reference sequence). This CDR3 comprises 14 residues. Here the CDR3 DNA reads TGTGCCAGCAGCTTAGAAGGCTACCCCTACGAGCAGTACTTC. This sequence encodes CASSLEGYPYEQYF.

The V and J genes are TRBV6-5 and TRBJ2-2; D possibly corresponds to TRBD1 (5 bases). Germline-derived CDR1 and CDR2 are MNHEY and SVGAGI. Trimming removed 3 bases at V and 6 bases at J, with 8 bases between. The CDR3 spans 13 residues. CDR3 loop: CASSYVGPGELFF. The CDR3 nucleotides read TGTGCCAGCAGTTATGTGGGGCCCGGGGAGCTGTTTTTT.

This clone was counted between two and nine times. The V call is TRBV5-6, the J call TRBJ1-1; D not certain. V was pared by 2 bases and J by 0 bases, with 11 bases between. The CDR3 loop spans 15 amino acids. The germline V gene encodes CDR1 SGHDT and CDR2 YYEEEE. The CDR3 protein is CASSLGLAVNTEAFF. The CDR3 DNA sequence: TGTGCCAGCAGCTTAGGTCTGGCCGTGAACACTGAAGCTTTCTTT. The variable domain in full, completed from reference TRBV5-6 and TRBJ1-1, reads DAGVTQSPTHLIKTRGQQVTLRCSPKSGHDTVSWYQQALGQGPQFIFQYYEEEERQRGNFPDRFSGHQFPNYSSELNVNALLLGDSALYLCASSLGLAVNTEAFFGQGTRLTVV.

The CDR3 sequence: CASSFGSLYNSPLHF. CDR3 nucleotide sequence: TGTGCCAGCAGCTTTGGCAGCCTCTATAATTCACCCCTCCACTTT. This chain joins TRBV11-1 and TRBJ1-6, with D uncertain. CDR3 length: 15 residues. Germline V gene sequence: CDR1 SGHAT, CDR2 FQDESV (reference sequence). Trimming removed 3 bases at V and 3 bases at J, with 9 bases between.

V gene TRBV28 combines with J gene TRBJ1-1; 7 bases are a match to TRBD1. J was trimmed by 8 bases and V by 6 bases; bases with no gene match: 6. The V gene's germline CDR1 is MDHEN and CDR2 SYDVKM. The CDR3 has 12 residues. The CDR3 DNA reads TGTGCCAGCAGGGCCGACAGGGAGGAAGCTTTCTTT. Translation gives CASRADREEAFF.

The chain is built from TRBV11-2 and TRBJ1-1, with a tentative D call TRBD1 (5 bases). The CDR3 length is 15 residues. V was pared by 5 bases and J by 1 base, with 14 bases between. The germline CDR1 and CDR2 sequences are SGHAT and FQNNGV. The CDR3 DNA reads TGTGCCAGCAGCCCGTGGAGAGGGGAGAACACTGAAGCTTTCTTT. This encodes CASSPWRGENTEAFF.

The chain joins TRBV10-3 to TRBJ2-1; 9 bases line up with TRBD2. The CDR3 consists of 15 residues. In germline, CDR1 is ENHRY, CDR2 SYGVKD. V shed 3 bases and J 4 bases; nucleotides not matched to a gene: 4. The CDR3 bases are TGTGCCATCAGTGATCTAGCGGGATTATACAATGAGCAGTTCTTC. Translating gives CAISDLAGLYNEQFF.

The chain has TRBV5-1 and TRBJ1-2; D is possibly TRBD1 (5 bases). Deletions cut 0 bases from V and 4 bases from J, with 13 bases between. Germline lookup yields CDR1 SGHRS and CDR2 YFSETQ. This CDR3 is 15 amino acids long. The CDR3 is CASSLDQGEGYGYTF. The CDR3, as DNA: TGCGCCAGCAGCTTGGACCAGGGAGAAGGCTATGGCTACACCTTC.

The genes are TRBV7-9 and TRBJ2-2; 10 nucleotides agree with TRBD2. Looked up from germline, CDR1 is SEHNR and CDR2 is FQNEAQ (reference sequence). Trimming at V came to 5 bases and at J to 3 bases, leaving 9 bases not matched to a gene. CDR3 length: 17 amino acids. The CDR3: CASSTPRLAGYTGELFF. The DNA for the CDR3 is TGTGCCAGCAGCACCCCCCGACTAGCGGGCTACACCGGGGAGCTGTTTTTT.

This chain joins TRBV7-6 and TRBJ1-1, with 7 bases that match TRBD1. Germline CDR1 SGHVS, CDR2 FNYEAQ. With 5 bases clipped from V and 8 bases from J, the junction kept 5 bases outside the gene matches. CDR3 length: 12 residues. As DNA, the CDR3 is TGTGCCAGCAGCCAGGGGGGGGCAGAAGCTTTCTTT. Translated, it gives CASSQGGAEAFF. The whole variable domain, remainder taken from reference TRBV7-6 and TRBJ1-1, is GAGVSQSPRYKVTKRGQDVALRCDPISGHVSLYWYRQALGQGPEFLTYFNYEAQQDKSGLPNDRFSAERPEGSISTLTIQRTEQRDSAMYRCASSQGGAEAFFGQGTRLTVV.

V and J are TRBV5-5 and TRBJ1-5; D is undetermined. Germline V gives CDR1 SGHKS, CDR2 YYEKEE (reference sequence). Trimming pared 4 bases from V and 0 bases from J, leaving 14 bases between. The CDR3 spans 16 residues. The CDR3 sequence is CASSRGLYISNQPQHF. The CDR3 DNA follows: TGTGCCAGCAGCCGAGGCCTATATATTAGCAATCAGCCCCAGCATTTT.

V usage is TRBV27 and J usage is TRBJ2-3; 8 bases are a match to TRBD2. The germline V gene has CDR1 MNHEY and CDR2 SMNVEV (reference sequence). This CDR3 region has 15 residues. The junction had 6 bases not matched to a gene; V was cut back by 3 bases and J by 4 bases. DNA for the CDR3: TGTGCCAGCAGTTTCGGACTAGCAACCCCAGATACGCAGTATTTT. Encoded protein: CASSFGLATPDTQYF.

This clone was observed a handful of times. This CDR3 reads CASRRTSGVSLSSYNEQFF. CDR3 in DNA: TGTGCCAGCAGGCGGACTAGCGGGGTTTCCCTGAGCTCCTACAATGAGCAGTTCTTC. The chain has TRBV27 and TRBJ2-1, with 12 bases that match TRBD2. This CDR3 has 19 amino acids. V trimming: 6 bases; J trimming: 0 bases; junction bases outside the gene matches: 12. Germline assignment: CDR1 MNHEY and CDR2 SMNVEV (reference sequence).

In regard to this clone: The sample has other DNA sequences that encode this CDR3 too. This chain uses TRBV9 with TRBJ2-1, with TRBD2 as a possible D gene (7 bases). Germline CDR1 is SGDLS and CDR2 is YYNGEE. Between the trimmed V and J ends, which lost 3 bases and 3 bases, there was a span of 10 bases. The CDR3 extends over 14 amino acids. Written as DNA, the CDR3 is TGTGCCAGCAGCGGAGGGGGGGACTACAATGAGCAGTTCTTC. It yields the protein CASSGGGDYNEQFF. Using reference TRBV9 and TRBJ2-1 for the parts outside the CDR3, the full variable domain is DSGVTQTPKHLITATGQRVTLRCSPRSGDLSVYWYQQSLDQGLQFLIQYYNGEERAKGNILERFSAQQFPDLHSELNLSSLELGDSALYFCASSGGGDYNEQFFGPGTRLTVL.

This clone occurred a few times. The chain uses TRBV19 and TRBJ1-6; D possibly corresponds to TRBD1 (6 bases). Between the trimmed V and J ends, which lost 3 bases and 8 bases, there was a span of 11 bases. Germline values: CDR1 LNHDA, CDR2 SQIVND (reference sequence). CDR3 length: 14 residues. This CDR3 reads CASSMEGGYSPLHF. The CDR3 DNA sequence: TGTGCCAGTAGTATGGAGGGGGGATATTCACCCCTCCACTTT. The whole variable domain, filled in from reference TRBV19 and TRBJ1-6, reads DGGITQSPKYLFRKEGQNVTLSCEQNLNHDAMYWYRQDPGQGLRLIYYSQIVNDFQKGDIAEGYSVSREKKESFPLTVTSAQKNPTAFYLCASSMEGGYSPLHFGNGTRLTVT.

The chain links TRBV9 to TRBJ1-1, with 11 bases fitting TRBD1. Trimming removed 5 bases from V and 2 bases from J; junction bases left unmatched: 14. This CDR3 region has 18 residues. From germline, CDR1 is SGDLS and CDR2 YYNGEE. The CDR3: CASSHTRDRGYGNTEAFF. The CDR3 DNA reads TGTGCCAGCAGTCATACTCGGGACAGGGGGTACGGAAACACTGAAGCTTTCTTT.

The chain uses TRBV5-1 and TRBJ2-1; 9 positions match TRBD1. This CDR3 region has 15 residues. Trimming cost V 2 bases and J 8 bases; bases outside gene matches: 8. Germline V gene data show CDR1 as SGHRS and CDR2 as YFSETQ. The CDR3 DNA is TGCGCCAGCAGCTTTAGTGGGACAGGGCCATATGAGCAGTTCTTC. This codes for CASSFSGTGPYEQFF.

The V call is TRBV7-3, the J call TRBJ2-7, with D possibly called TRBD1 or TRBD2 (6 bases each). Per the germline V gene, CDR1 is SGHTA and CDR2 is FQGTGA. The CDR3 extends over 17 amino acids. The V and J ends lost 4 bases and 6 bases respectively, with 25 bases between them. The DNA of the CDR3 is TGTGCCAGCAGCTCTTACTCGGGACATGGAGGAGCGGGCGAGCAGTACTTC. It encodes CASSSYSGHGGAGEQYF.

In the case of this clone: Other DNA variants within this sample encode the same CDR3. The chain joins TRBV4-1 to TRBJ1-1; 7 nucleotides align to TRBD1. The germline V gene has CDR1 MGHRA and CDR2 YSYEKL. With 4 bases clipped from V and 0 bases from J, the junction kept 8 bases outside the gene matches. This CDR3 comprises 16 residues. Here the CDR3 DNA reads TGCGCCAGCAGCCGCGAAAAGGGACAGATGAACACTGAAGCTTTCTTT. Amino acid sequence: CASSREKGQMNTEAFF.

The rearrangement uses TRBV4-3 and TRBJ2-3; 7 positions match TRBD2. After removal of 2 bases from V and 3 bases from J, the junction contained 5 bases not matched to a gene. Germline CDR1 is LGHNA and CDR2 is YSLEER. The CDR3 loop spans 15 amino acids. The CDR3 sequence is CASSQWGGGTDTQYF. CDR3 in DNA: TGCGCCAGCAGCCAATGGGGCGGGGGAACAGATACGCAGTATTTT.

The chain recombines TRBV27 with TRBJ2-3, with D perhaps assigned TRBD1 or TRBD2 (6 bases each). Per germline, CDR1 MNHEY and CDR2 SMNVEV (reference sequence). The CDR3 spans 15 residues. Trimming cost V 6 bases and J 5 bases, with 18 bases left between them. The CDR3 sequence: CASSPSGEVGDTQYF. The CDR3 DNA reads TGTGCCAGCAGCCCGTCAGGGGAGGTGGGAGATACGCAGTATTTT.

V usage is TRBV16 and J usage is TRBJ2-7; D remains ambiguous. The CDR3 runs to 14 residues. The ends were cut back, 2 bases at V and 0 bases at J, with 8 bases in the middle. Germline CDR1 and CDR2: KGHSY and FQNENV. This CDR3 reads CASSQDWSSYEQYF. In nucleotides, the CDR3 is TGTGCCAGCAGCCAAGACTGGAGCTCCTACGAGCAGTACTTC. The variable domain in full, completed from reference TRBV16 and TRBJ2-7, reads GEEVAQTPKHLVRGEGQKAKLYCAPIKGHSYVFWYQQVLKNEFKFLISFQNENVFDETGMPKERFSAKCLPNSPCSLEIQATKLEDSAVYFCASSQDWSSYEQYFGPGTRLTVT.

The chain recombines TRBV28 with TRBJ2-7, with D perhaps TRBD1 or TRBD2 (5 bases each). V dropped 1 base and J dropped 7 bases, with 17 bases sitting between them. The CDR3 has 15 amino acids. Germline V gene sequence: CDR1 MDHEN, CDR2 SYDVKM. In nucleotides, the CDR3 is TGTGCCAGCAGTTTATACGCTCTCTCGAGGGGAGAGCAGTACTTC. This codes for CASSLYALSRGEQYF.

The chain uses TRBV14 and TRBJ2-2, with D possibly matching TRBD1 (5 bases). The CDR3 totals 16 residues. V lost 3 bases and J lost 4, with 15 bases in between. In germline, CDR1 is SGHDN, CDR2 FVKESK. The CDR3 nucleotides are TGTGCCAGCAGCCACGGTCGGTCCAGGGCCACCGGGGAGCTGTTTTTT. It yields the protein CASSHGRSRATGELFF.

The CDR3 loop reads CASSPMRGYEQYF. CDR3 DNA: TGTGCCAGCAGCCCCATGCGGGGATACGAGCAGTACTTC. V gene TRBV7-9 combines with J gene TRBJ2-7; tentatively, D is TRBD2 (6 bases). CDR1 SEHNR and CDR2 FQNEAQ come from the germline V gene (reference sequence). The V and J ends lost 5 bases and 4 bases respectively, with 12 bases between them. The CDR3 extends over 13 amino acids.

The V gene is TRBV7-9, the J gene TRBJ2-1; TRBD1 matches 8 bases. V shed 6 bases and J 5 bases; nucleotides not matched to a gene: 12. The CDR3 runs 16 residues. Germline V gives CDR1 SEHNR, CDR2 FQNEAQ (reference sequence). CDR3: CASSSPGQAAHNEQFF. Here the CDR3 DNA reads TGTGCCAGCAGTTCCCCGGGACAGGCTGCCCACAATGAGCAGTTCTTC.

The chain recombines TRBV4-2 with TRBJ1-5, with TRBD1 matching 8 bases. The CDR3 runs to 15 residues. Losses at the gene ends were 4 bases for V and 4 bases for J; bases not matched to a gene: 6. The germline V gene has CDR1 LGHNA and CDR2 YNFKEQ. CDR3 residues: CASSPWTGSNQPQHF. CDR3 sequence (DNA): TGTGCCAGCAGCCCTTGGACAGGGAGTAATCAGCCCCAGCATTTT.

The rearrangement joins TRBV11-3 to TRBJ2-7; D might be TRBD2 (5 bases). Looked up from germline, CDR1 is SGHNT and CDR2 is YENEEA. This CDR3 is 14 amino acids long. Trimming took 5 bases from V and 7 from J, leaving 18 bases between them. The CDR3 nucleotides read TGTGCCAGCAGCGTTTTCCCGGGGTCTAGAGAGCAGTACTTC. Its protein is CASSVFPGSREQYF.